A selection of T cell receptor beta chains follows, all from one sample in a study of beta chain features in type 1 diabetes. Repertoires were generated with immunoSEQ multiplex PCR, while TCRdb's copy carries only in-frame clones and drops some. This sample has over 700,000 clones, with roughly a sixth found just once. Sequenced input: naive CD4+ T cells from blood. Receptor source: a woman younger than 35 in good health. Both conserved end residues are trimmed from each CDR3.

len,v_gene,j_gene,CDR3aa
12,TRBV5-4,TRBJ2-1,ASSLGLANNEQF
12,TRBV19,TRBJ1-1,ASRVTRANTEAF
15,TRBV28,TRBJ2-7,ASTRGLAGGPYYEQY
13,TRBV28,TRBJ2-2,ASRTGTGYTGELF
11,TRBV29-1,TRBJ2-2,SVRRDSAGELF
15,TRBV27,TRBJ2-3,ASSLRLAGGFGDTQY
11,TRBV18,TRBJ2-1,ASSPSVENEQF
14,TRBV5-6,TRBJ2-2,ASSSRAGVWTGELF
13,TRBV10-3,TRBJ2-2,AIMSLGRNTGELF
13,TRBV7-9,TRBJ2-3,ASSRQGTSTDTQY
14,TRBV4-1,TRBJ2-1,ASSQGLSSSYNEQF
12,TRBV19,TRBJ2-6,ASSIPSGANVLT
16,TRBV9,TRBJ2-3,ASSVLAGGPVVSDTQY
13,TRBV9,TRBJ2-5,ASSVAGQNQETQY
17,TRBV5-1,TRBJ2-2,ASSWTGLGSAANTGELF
10,TRBV28,TRBJ1-6,ASRGNNSPLH
14,TRBV7-8,TRBJ2-1,ASSLASDRAYNEQF
10,TRBV7-9,TRBJ2-1,ASSLSANEQF
8,TRBV28,TRBJ2-1,ASADSEQF
11,TRBV6-6,TRBJ2-7,ASSLSGAYEQY
12,TRBV27,TRBJ2-3,ASSASTGGDTQC
15,TRBV5-1,TRBJ2-7,ASSLFPRGKRTYEQY
13,TRBV4-3,TRBJ1-2,ASSQETGINYGYT
11,TRBV19,TRBJ2-2,ASNGRDKGELF
13,TRBV6-5,TRBJ2-4,ASSYGGAAKNIQY
13,TRBV9,TRBJ1-2,ASSVFRGGNYGYT
13,TRBV7-2,TRBJ2-1,ASSTASGRGNEQF
13,TRBV28,TRBJ2-4,ASSLGGLAKNIQY
7,TRBV20-1,TRBJ2-1,SATLQQF
11,TRBV7-9,TRBJ2-2,ASSFGGTGELF
13,TRBV7-8,TRBJ2-5,ASSLLRLTQETQY
10,TRBV28,TRBJ1-5,ASSQRNQPQH